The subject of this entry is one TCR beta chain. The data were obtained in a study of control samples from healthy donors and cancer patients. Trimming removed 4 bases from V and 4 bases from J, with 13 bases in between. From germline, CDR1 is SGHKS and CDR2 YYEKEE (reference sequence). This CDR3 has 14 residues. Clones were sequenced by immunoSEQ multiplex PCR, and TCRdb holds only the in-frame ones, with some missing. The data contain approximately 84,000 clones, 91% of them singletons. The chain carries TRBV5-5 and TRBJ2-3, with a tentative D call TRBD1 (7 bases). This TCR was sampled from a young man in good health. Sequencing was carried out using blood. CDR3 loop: CASSPGGRADTQYF. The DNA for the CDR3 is TGTGCCAGCAGCCCAGGGGGGCGGGCAGATACGCAGTATTTT.